This passage covers 30 T cell receptor beta chains from one sample sequenced in a study of T-cell reconstitution after alpha-beta-depleted transplantation in children. The authors prepared the TCRbeta library with unique molecular identifiers. Using its own MiXCR run on the PCR reads, TCRdb lists one record per CDR3 protein. The sample has around 500,000 distinct CDR3 sequences; under 15% are singletons. The specimen comprised PBMCs from the stem cell graft donor, sampled from the stem cell graft. The source of these receptors is a human donor who donated a stem cell graft to a child with combined immunodeficiency.

In this sample, this clonotype turned up a few times. This chain links TRBV18 with TRBJ2-3; no reliable D call. Between the trimmed V and J ends, which lost 2 bases and 6 bases, there was a span of 12 bases. This CDR3 is 14 amino acids long. Germline CDR1 and CDR2: KGHSH and LQKENI. The CDR3 nucleotides are TGTGCCAGCTCACCAGAACTGTTCACGGATACGCAGTATTTT. Translation gives CASSPELFTDTQYF. The full variable domain, with the rest looked up from reference TRBV18 and TRBJ2-3, is NAGVMQNPRHLVRRRGQEARLRCSPMKGHSHVYWYRQLPEEGLKFMVYLQKENIIDESGMPKERFSAEFPKEGPSILRIQQVVRGDSAAYFCASSPELFTDTQYFGPGTRLTVL.

This clonotype was found a few times. The rearrangement joins TRBV20-1 to TRBJ2-3; 11 bases are shared with TRBD2. The V and J ends lost 3 bases and 7 bases, in that order; junction bases with no gene match: 3. This CDR3 is built from 13 residues. CDR1 and CDR2 from the germline V gene are DFQATT and SNEGSKA (reference sequence). The CDR3 DNA is TGCAGTGCTAGGCTAGCGGGGGGAAATACGCAGTATTTT. Amino acids: CSARLAGGNTQYF.

The chain carries TRBV7-2 and TRBJ2-2; maybe TRBD2 (5 bases). This CDR3 comprises 17 residues. V dropped 1 base and J dropped 6 bases, with 18 bases sitting between them. CDR1 SGHTA and CDR2 FQGNSA come from the germline V gene. The CDR3 sequence is CASSLVGWLANSGELFF. CDR3 bases: TGTGCCAGCAGCTTAGTAGGTTGGCTAGCCAATTCCGGGGAGCTGTTTTTT.

J is TRBJ2-7 and V is TRBV7-9; D is unclear. Trimming pared 3 bases from V and 6 bases from J, leaving 9 bases between. CDR3 length equals 12 residues. Germline-derived CDR1 and CDR2 are SEHNR and FQNEAQ (reference sequence). The CDR3 DNA sequence: TGTGCCAGCAGCTTCGGCCCTGCCGAGCAGTACTTC. Residues: CASSFGPAEQYF.

This clonotype has at least ten counts. V gene TRBV12-3 or TRBV12-4 combines with J gene TRBJ2-6; D may be TRBD1 (7 bases). The CDR3 totals 16 residues. V dropped 6 bases and J dropped 11 bases, with 23 bases sitting between them. The CDR3 loop reads CASSRGLRDSSHVLTF. In nucleotides, the CDR3 is TGTGCCAGCAGCCGGGGGCTAAGGGACAGTTCCCACGTCCTGACTTTC.

The table lists this clonotype with a few counts. The genes are TRBV7-2 and TRBJ2-5; tentative D call: TRBD1 (6 bases). Germline V lookup: CDR1 SGHTA, CDR2 FQGNSA. This CDR3 is built from 15 residues. V lost 2 bases, J lost 3 bases, and 13 bases lay in between. CDR3 nucleotide sequence: TGTGCCAGCAGCTTATCCCCCAGGGGCAAAGAGACCCAGTACTTC. This codes for CASSLSPRGKETQYF.

V is TRBV29-1 and J is TRBJ2-7, with D perhaps being TRBD1 or TRBD2 (6 bases each). The V gene lost 4 bases and the J gene lost 2 bases, with 15 bases spanning the gap. Per the germline V gene, CDR1 is SQVTM and CDR2 is ANQGSEA. The CDR3 runs 14 residues. CDR3 in amino acids: CSVVGGLVTYEQYF. CDR3 in DNA: TGCAGCGTTGTGGGGGGCCTAGTCACCTACGAGCAGTACTTC.

The CDR3: CASSPPGLLRETQYF. The CDR3 DNA reads TGTGCCAGCAGTCCCCCGGGTCTTCTAAGAGAGACCCAGTACTTC. This chain links TRBV6-1 with TRBJ2-5, with no clear D. Between the trimmed V and J ends, which lost 5 bases and 4 bases, there was a span of 17 bases. In germline, CDR1 is MNHNS, CDR2 SASEGT. The CDR3 covers 15 residues.

The V gene is TRBV9, the J gene TRBJ2-7, with D unresolved. V lost 0 bases and J 3 bases, leaving 10 bases between the germline ends. CDR1 SGDLS and CDR2 YYNGEE come from the germline V gene. This CDR3 is built from 14 residues. The CDR3 sequence: CASSVGTKHYEQYF. DNA for the CDR3: TGTGCCAGCAGCGTAGGGACGAAGCACTACGAGCAGTACTTC. The full variable domain, in which reference TRBV9 and TRBJ2-7 provide the parts outside the CDR3, is DSGVTQTPKHLITATGQRVTLRCSPRSGDLSVYWYQQSLDQGLQFLIQYYNGEERAKGNILERFSAQQFPDLHSELNLSSLELGDSALYFCASSVGTKHYEQYFGPGTRLTVT.

This clonotype has a handful of counts. This sequence joins TRBV5-1 and TRBJ1-2; D perhaps matches TRBD1 (5 bases). V lost 0 bases and J 2 bases, leaving 17 bases between the germline ends. The length of the CDR3 is 17 residues. The germline V gene encodes CDR1 SGHRS and CDR2 YFSETQ. The CDR3, as DNA: TGCGCCAGCAGCTTGGGGTCCCAGGGCGGAAGGAACTATGGCTACACCTTC. This sequence encodes CASSLGSQGGRNYGYTF.

This clonotype occurred many times. J is TRBJ2-1 and V is TRBV4-3; 8 bases line up with TRBD2. V dropped 1 base and J dropped 12; count of bases not matched to a gene: 5. Germline V gene lookup returns CDR1 LGHNA and CDR2 YSLEER. This CDR3 spans 13 amino acids. Here the CDR3 reads CASSQGGTSRQFF. As DNA, the CDR3 is TGCGCCAGCAGCCAAGGGGGGACTAGTCGGCAGTTCTTC.

This clonotype was seen a handful of times. The genes are TRBV12-3 or TRBV12-4 and TRBJ1-4, with 7 bases lining up with TRBD1. V dropped 3 bases and J dropped 4; count of bases not matched to a gene: 23. This CDR3 spans 21 amino acids. The CDR3 DNA follows: TGTGCCAGCAGTTTTCTTCTCCCGGACCTTTGGACAGGACCGAATAATGAAAAACTGTTTTTT. Translated: CASSFLLPDLWTGPNNEKLFF.

The genes are TRBV20-1 and TRBJ2-1; D may be TRBD2 (6 bases). V lost 3 bases and J lost 6, with 12 bases in between. The CDR3 runs to 13 residues. From germline, CDR1 is DFQATT and CDR2 SNEGSKA (reference sequence). CDR3 sequence reads: CSARTSGSNEQFF. CDR3 bases: TGCAGTGCTAGGACTAGTGGTTCCAATGAGCAGTTCTTC.

This clonotype was seen at least ten times. This chain uses TRBV12-3 or TRBV12-4 with TRBJ2-1, with unresolved D. V lost 3 bases and J 2 bases, leaving 5 bases between the germline ends. The length of the CDR3 is 13 residues. In DNA form, the CDR3 reads TGTGCCAGCAGTTTTAACGCCTACAATGAGCAGTTCTTC. It is translated as CASSFNAYNEQFF.

This clonotype came up a few times. The V and J genes are TRBV5-1 and TRBJ2-1, with TRBD2 matching 8 bases. This CDR3 has 16 residues. Trimming removed 2 bases from V and 8 bases from J; junction bases left unmatched: 12. Germline V gene sequence: CDR1 SGHRS, CDR2 YFSETQ. The CDR3 here is CASSLRVGGGRDEQFF. For the CDR3, the DNA is TGCGCCAGCAGCTTAAGGGTCGGCGGGGGGAGAGATGAGCAGTTCTTC.

A word on this clonotype: With a much larger clone just one base away, this may be a read error. The chain joins TRBV11-3 to TRBJ2-3; possibly TRBD1 for D (5 bases). The CDR3 loop spans 15 amino acids. Germline lookup yields CDR1 SGHNT and CDR2 YENEEA. V shed 1 base and J shed 1 base, with 9 bases lying between them. The CDR3 DNA reads TGTGCCAGCAGCTTAGTGGCAGGGCGCACAGATACGCAGTATTTT. It yields the protein CASSLVAGRTDTQYF.

The rearrangement links TRBV30 to TRBJ1-2, with 10 positions matching TRBD1. The trim removed 0 bases at V and 12 bases at J, leaving 13 bases unmatched. The germline gives CDR1 GTSNPN, CDR2 SVGIG (reference sequence). The CDR3 has 15 amino acids. The CDR3 DNA follows: TGTGCCTGGAGTGTGATCCGTCGGGACAGGGGTTCTCACACCTTC. It yields the protein CAWSVIRRDRGSHTF.

This clonotype has just a few counts. V gene TRBV6-2 or TRBV6-3 combines with J gene TRBJ1-5; 9 bases fit TRBD1. Trimming cost V 6 bases and J 6 bases; bases outside gene matches: 6. CDR1 and CDR2 from the germline V gene are MNHEY and SVGEGT. CDR3 length equals 14 residues. CDR3 region: CASRLDRGSQPQHF. The CDR3 DNA sequence: TGTGCCAGCAGATTGGACAGGGGCTCTCAGCCCCAGCATTTT.

This clonotype occurred a few times. The chain links TRBV12-3 or TRBV12-4 to TRBJ2-3; 10 bases match TRBD2. This CDR3 contains 17 residues. V dropped 7 bases and J dropped 4; count of bases not matched to a gene: 14. The CDR3 nucleotides read TGTGCCAGCACTCGGGGCCGTAGCGGGAGGAGGTCAGATACGCAGTATTTT. This gives the protein CASTRGRSGRRSDTQYF.

V usage is TRBV2 and J usage is TRBJ1-1, with D unclear. The CDR3 loop spans 14 amino acids. Trimming removed 6 bases at V and 0 bases at J, with 11 bases between. The germline V gene encodes CDR1 SNHLY and CDR2 FYNNEI. The CDR3 DNA reads as TGTGCCAGCAGGGGAAGGATGATGAACACTGAAGCTTTCTTT. This codes for CASRGRMMNTEAFF.

The chain couples TRBV20-1 to TRBJ2-5, with TRBD2 matching over 7 bases. The germline CDR1 and CDR2 sequences are DFQATT and SNEGSKA (reference sequence). CDR3 length equals 15 residues. V was pared by 3 bases and J by 5 bases, with 12 bases of the junction left unmatched. Written as DNA, the CDR3 is TGCAGTGCTAGCCGGGAGGCTAGCCGTTGGGAGACCCAGTACTTC. Residues: CSASREASRWETQYF.

In this sample, this clonotype turned up a few times. The V gene is TRBV10-3, the J gene TRBJ2-1; no firm D call. Trimming took off 5 bases at V and 8 bases at J, with 19 bases between the two ends. The CDR3 extends over 15 amino acids. The germline gives CDR1 ENHRY, CDR2 SYGVKD. The CDR3 bases are TGTGCCATCAGTCCCCGAACGACTCCTGTCGATGAGCAGTTCTTC. It encodes CAISPRTTPVDEQFF.

The chain has TRBV7-9 and TRBJ1-5; D is possibly TRBD1 (5 bases). V was trimmed by 1 base and J by 6 bases, leaving 7 bases between them. Per germline, CDR1 SEHNR and CDR2 FQNEAQ (reference sequence). The CDR3 runs 13 residues. The CDR3 DNA reads as TGTGCCAGCAGCTTAGAAGGGGTTCAGCCCCAGCATTTT. This gives the protein CASSLEGVQPQHF.

The table lists this clonotype with many counts. The rearrangement links TRBV5-1 to TRBJ2-7, with 8 nucleotides matching TRBD1. J was trimmed by 7 bases and V by 1 base; bases with no gene match: 4. CDR1 and CDR2 (germline): SGHRS, YFSETQ. This CDR3 contains 13 residues. This chain's CDR3 is CASSLINRGEQYF. DNA of the CDR3: TGCGCCAGCAGCTTGATCAACAGGGGGGAGCAGTACTTC. The full variable domain, with the rest looked up from reference TRBV5-1 and TRBJ2-7, is KAGVTQTPRYLIKTRGQQVTLSCSPISGHRSVSWYQQTPGQGLQFLFEYFSETQRNKGNFPGRFSGRQFSNSRSEMNVSTLELGDSALYLCASSLINRGEQYFGPGTRLTVT.

This clonotype was observed a handful of times. The V call is TRBV6-2 or TRBV6-3, the J call TRBJ2-7, with 12 bases matching TRBD2. The CDR3 extends over 16 amino acids. Trimming took 4 bases from V and 4 from J; bases not matched to a gene: 8. Germline CDR1 and CDR2: MNHEY and SVGEGT. The CDR3 coding sequence is TGTGCCAGCAGTTGGAGGCTGACTAGCGGGAGTTACGAGCAGTACTTC. Residues: CASSWRLTSGSYEQYF.

The genes are TRBV21-1 and TRBJ2-1; the DNA was not used to check the table's D call, TRBD2. TRBV21-1 is a pseudogene. This CDR3 contains 16 residues. The chain's CDR3 is CASSKGGLAGGNEQFF. The CDR3 region has the DNA TGTGCCAGCAGCAAAGGAGGACTAGCGGGAGGCAATGAGCAGTTCTTC.

The rearrangement uses TRBV19 and TRBJ2-7, with 9 bases aligning to TRBD2. J lost 0 bases, V lost 8 bases, and 2 bases had no gene match. From germline, CDR1 is LNHDA and CDR2 SQIVND (reference sequence). The CDR3 consists of 13 residues. CDR3 sequence (DNA): TGTGCCAGTGCAGCGGGAGGCTCCTACGAGCAGTACTTC. Residues: CASAAGGSYEQYF. The full variable domain, with the rest looked up from reference TRBV19 and TRBJ2-7, is DGGITQSPKYLFRKEGQNVTLSCEQNLNHDAMYWYRQDPGQGLRLIYYSQIVNDFQKGDIAEGYSVSREKKESFPLTVTSAQKNPTAFYLCASAAGGSYEQYFGPGTRLTVT.

This clonotype was observed many times. J is TRBJ2-1 and V is TRBV12-3 or TRBV12-4; no reliable D call. The CDR3 contains 17 residues. Trimming left V 3 bases short and J 3 bases short, with 18 bases between. Written as DNA, the CDR3 is TGTGCCAGCAGTTTTCCCGTCCCCCCCTCGATCTACAATGAGCAGTTCTTC. Protein sequence: CASSFPVPPSIYNEQFF.

The chain employs TRBV7-8 and TRBJ2-5, with 9 bases fitting TRBD2. Germline V gene data show CDR1 as SGHVS and CDR2 as FQNEAQ. The CDR3 covers 19 residues. V lost 5 bases to trimming and J lost 5 bases; unmatched junction nucleotides: 21. CDR3 in DNA: TGTGCCAGCAGCCCACTATTTTGGGCGCTAGCGGGGTACGGGGAGACCCAGTACTTC. The encoded protein is CASSPLFWALAGYGETQYF.

The gene calls are TRBV12-3 or TRBV12-4 and TRBJ2-7; no firm D call. There are 13 residues in the CDR3. V dropped 3 bases and J dropped 4 bases, with 10 bases sitting between them. The chain's CDR3 is CASSFGVVYEQYF. CDR3 nucleotide sequence: TGTGCCAGCAGTTTTGGGGTCGTGTACGAGCAGTACTTC.